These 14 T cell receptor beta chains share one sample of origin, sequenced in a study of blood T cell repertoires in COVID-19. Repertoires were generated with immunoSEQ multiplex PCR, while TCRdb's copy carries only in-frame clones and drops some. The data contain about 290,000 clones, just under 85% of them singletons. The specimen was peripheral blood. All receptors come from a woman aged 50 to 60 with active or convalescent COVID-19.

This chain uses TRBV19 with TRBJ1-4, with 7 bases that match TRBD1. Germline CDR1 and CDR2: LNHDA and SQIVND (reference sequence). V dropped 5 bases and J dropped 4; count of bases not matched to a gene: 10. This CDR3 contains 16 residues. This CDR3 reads CASSPLIQGSNEKLFF. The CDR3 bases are TGTGCCAGTAGTCCTTTGATACAGGGGAGTAATGAAAAACTGTTTTTT.

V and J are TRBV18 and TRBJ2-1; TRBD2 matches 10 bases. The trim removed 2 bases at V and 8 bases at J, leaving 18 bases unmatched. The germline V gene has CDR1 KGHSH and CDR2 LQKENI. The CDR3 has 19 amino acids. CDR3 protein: CASSPGGSSGRAFGHEQFF. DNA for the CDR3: TGTGCCAGCTCACCAGGAGGTTCCAGCGGGAGGGCCTTTGGCCATGAGCAGTTCTTC.

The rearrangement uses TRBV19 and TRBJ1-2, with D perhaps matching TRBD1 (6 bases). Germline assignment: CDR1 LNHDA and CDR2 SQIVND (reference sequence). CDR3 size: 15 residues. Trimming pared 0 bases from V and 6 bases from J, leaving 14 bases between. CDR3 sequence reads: CASSIDGSRGDGYTF. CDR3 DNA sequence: TGTGCCAGTAGTATAGATGGCAGCAGGGGTGATGGCTACACCTTC.

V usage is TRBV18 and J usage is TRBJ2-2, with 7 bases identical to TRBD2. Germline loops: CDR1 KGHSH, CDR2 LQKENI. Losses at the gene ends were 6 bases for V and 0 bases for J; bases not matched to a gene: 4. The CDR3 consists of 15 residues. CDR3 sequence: CASSYSGANTGELFF. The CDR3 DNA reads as TGTGCCAGCTCCTACAGCGGGGCGAACACCGGGGAGCTGTTTTTT. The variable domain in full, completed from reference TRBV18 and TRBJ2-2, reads NAGVMQNPRHLVRRRGQEARLRCSPMKGHSHVYWYRQLPEEGLKFMVYLQKENIIDESGMPKERFSAEFPKEGPSILRIQQVVRGDSAAYFCASSYSGANTGELFFGEGSRLTVL.

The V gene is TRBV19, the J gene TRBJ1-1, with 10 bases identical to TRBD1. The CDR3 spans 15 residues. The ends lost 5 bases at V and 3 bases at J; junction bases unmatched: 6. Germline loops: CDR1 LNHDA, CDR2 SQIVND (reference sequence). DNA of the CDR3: TGTGCCAGTAGTGCCTCGACAGGGGGCCACACTGAAGCTTTCTTT. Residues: CASSASTGGHTEAFF.

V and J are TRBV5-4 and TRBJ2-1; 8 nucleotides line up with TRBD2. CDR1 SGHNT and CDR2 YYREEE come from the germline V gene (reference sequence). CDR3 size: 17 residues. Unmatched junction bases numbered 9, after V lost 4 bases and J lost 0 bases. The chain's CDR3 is CASSRAGGGSSYNEQFF. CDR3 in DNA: TGTGCCAGCAGCCGCGCGGGAGGAGGAAGCTCCTACAATGAGCAGTTCTTC.

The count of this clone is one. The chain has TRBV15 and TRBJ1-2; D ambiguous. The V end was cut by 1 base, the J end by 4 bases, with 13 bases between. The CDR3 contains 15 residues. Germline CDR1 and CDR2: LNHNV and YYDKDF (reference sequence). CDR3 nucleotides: TGTGCCACCAGCAGAGTTGCCGAAGGGAGCTATGGCTACACCTTC. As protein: CATSRVAEGSYGYTF.

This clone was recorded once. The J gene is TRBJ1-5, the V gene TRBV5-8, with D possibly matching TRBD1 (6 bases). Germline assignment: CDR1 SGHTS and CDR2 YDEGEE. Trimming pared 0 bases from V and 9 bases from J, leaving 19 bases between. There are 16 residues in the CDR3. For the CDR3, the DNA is TGTGCCAGCAGCTTGGTGGCAGGGGCACCCCAAATGCCCCAGCATTTT. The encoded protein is CASSLVAGAPQMPQHF.

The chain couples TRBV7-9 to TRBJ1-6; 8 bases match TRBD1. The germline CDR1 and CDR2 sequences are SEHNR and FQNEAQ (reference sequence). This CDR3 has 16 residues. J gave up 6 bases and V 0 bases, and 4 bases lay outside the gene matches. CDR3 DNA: TGTGCCAGCAGCTTAGCCGGGACAGGACGTAATTCACCCCTCCACTTT. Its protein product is CASSLAGTGRNSPLHF.

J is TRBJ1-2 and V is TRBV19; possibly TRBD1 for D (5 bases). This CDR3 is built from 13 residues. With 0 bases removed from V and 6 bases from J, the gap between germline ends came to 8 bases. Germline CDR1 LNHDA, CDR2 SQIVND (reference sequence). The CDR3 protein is CASSIEEGNGYTF. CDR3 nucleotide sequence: TGTGCCAGTAGTATAGAGGAGGGGAATGGCTACACCTTC.

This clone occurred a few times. The chain's CDR3 is CASSLFSRNQPQHF. In DNA, the CDR3 is TGTGCCAGCAGTTTATTTAGCCGCAATCAGCCCCAGCATTTT. This chain joins TRBV28 and TRBJ1-5; D uncertain. Per germline, CDR1 MDHEN and CDR2 SYDVKM. Between the trimmed V and J ends, which lost 1 base and 2 bases, there was a span of 6 bases. The CDR3 is made up of 14 amino acids. Drawing the rest from reference TRBV28 and TRBJ1-5, the complete variable domain is DVKVTQSSRYLVKRTGEKVFLECVQDMDHENMFWYRQDPGLGLRLIYFSYDVKMKEKGDIPEGYSVSREKKERFSLILESASTNQTSMYLCASSLFSRNQPQHFGDGTRLSIL.

CDR3 DNA sequence: TGTGCAAGTCGCAGGGGGACTAGAATTGGGAATGAGCAGTTCTTC. Its translation is CASRRGTRIGNEQFF. This sequence joins TRBV12-2 and TRBJ2-1; TRBD2, the table's D call, was not compared with the DNA. TRBV12-2 is flagged as a pseudogene. The CDR3 contains 15 residues.

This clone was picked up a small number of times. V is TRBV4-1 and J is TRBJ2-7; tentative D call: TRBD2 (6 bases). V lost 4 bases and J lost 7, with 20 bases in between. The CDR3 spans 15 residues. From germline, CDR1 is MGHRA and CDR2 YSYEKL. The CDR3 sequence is CASSPSSEFPREQYF. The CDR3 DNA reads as TGCGCCAGCAGCCCTTCTAGCGAATTTCCGCGGGAGCAGTACTTC.

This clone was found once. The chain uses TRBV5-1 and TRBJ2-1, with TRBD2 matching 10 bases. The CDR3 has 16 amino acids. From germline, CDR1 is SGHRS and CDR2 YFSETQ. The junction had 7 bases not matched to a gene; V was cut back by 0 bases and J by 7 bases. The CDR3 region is CASSLGLAGVGNEQFF. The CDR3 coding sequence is TGCGCCAGCAGCTTGGGGCTAGCGGGAGTGGGTAATGAGCAGTTCTTC.